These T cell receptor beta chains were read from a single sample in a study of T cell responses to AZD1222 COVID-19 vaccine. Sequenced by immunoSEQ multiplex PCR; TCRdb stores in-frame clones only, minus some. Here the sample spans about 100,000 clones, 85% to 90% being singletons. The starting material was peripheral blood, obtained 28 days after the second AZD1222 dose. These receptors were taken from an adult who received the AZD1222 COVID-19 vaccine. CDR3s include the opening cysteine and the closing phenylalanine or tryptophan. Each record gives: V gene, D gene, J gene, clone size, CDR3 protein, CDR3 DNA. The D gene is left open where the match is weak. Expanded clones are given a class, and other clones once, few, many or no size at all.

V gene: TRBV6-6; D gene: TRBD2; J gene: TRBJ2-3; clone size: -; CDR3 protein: CAIQTSGGTDTQYF; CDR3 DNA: TGTGCCATCCAGACTAGCGGGGGCACAGATACGCAGTATTTT
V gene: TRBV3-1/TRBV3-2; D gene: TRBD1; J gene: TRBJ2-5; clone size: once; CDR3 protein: CASSQARQGGLETQYF; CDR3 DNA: TGTGCCAGCAGCCAAGCCCGACAGGGGGGATTGGAGACCCAGTACTTC
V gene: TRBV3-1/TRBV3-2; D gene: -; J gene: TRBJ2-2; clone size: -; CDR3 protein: CASSQGLVPGELFF; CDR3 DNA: TGTGCCAGCAGCCAAGGTTTAGTCCCCGGGGAGCTGTTTTTT
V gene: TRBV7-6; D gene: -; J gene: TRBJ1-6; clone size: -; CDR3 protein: CASSLGGGDSPLHF; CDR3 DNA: TGTGCCAGCAGCTTAGGGGGTGGGGATTCACCCCTCCACTTT
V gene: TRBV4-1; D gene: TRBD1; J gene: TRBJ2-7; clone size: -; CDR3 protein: CASSQDRGLSYEQYF; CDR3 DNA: TGCGCCAGCAGCCAAGACAGGGGGCTCTCCTACGAGCAGTACTTC
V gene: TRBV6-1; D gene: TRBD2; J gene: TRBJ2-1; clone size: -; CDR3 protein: CASSDEGGYNEQFF; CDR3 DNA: TGTGCCAGCAGTGACGAGGGAGGGTACAATGAGCAGTTCTTC
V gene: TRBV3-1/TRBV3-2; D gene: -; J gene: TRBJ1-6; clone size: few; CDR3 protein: CASSQRLRGSPLHF; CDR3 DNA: TGTGCCAGCAGCCAAAGGCTTAGGGGGTCACCCCTCCACTTT
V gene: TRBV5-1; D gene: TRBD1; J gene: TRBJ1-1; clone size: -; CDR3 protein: CASSFGQASGGAFF; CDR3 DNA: TGCGCCAGCAGCTTCGGACAGGCCTCGGGGGGAGCTTTCTTT
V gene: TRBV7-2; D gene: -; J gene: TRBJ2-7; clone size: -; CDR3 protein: CASSLHFEQYF; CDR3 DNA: TGTGCCAGCAGCCTCCATTTCGAGCAGTACTTC
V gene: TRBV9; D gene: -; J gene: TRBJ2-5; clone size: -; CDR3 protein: CASSVTGQETQYF; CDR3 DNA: TGTGCCAGCAGCGTAACAGGGCAGGAGACCCAGTACTTC
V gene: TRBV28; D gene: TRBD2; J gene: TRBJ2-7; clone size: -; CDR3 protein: CASSPPSGVYEQYF; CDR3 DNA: TGTGCCAGCAGCCCCCCTAGCGGTGTCTACGAGCAGTACTTC
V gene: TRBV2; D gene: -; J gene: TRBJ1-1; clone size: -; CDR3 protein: CARWELTGGTEAFF; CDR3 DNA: TGTGCCAGATGGGAATTGACAGGCGGAACTGAAGCTTTCTTT
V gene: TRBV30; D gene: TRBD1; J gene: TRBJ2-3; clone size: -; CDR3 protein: CAWSTQGGTDTQYF; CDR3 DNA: TGTGCCTGGAGTACGCAGGGGGGCACAGATACGCAGTATTTT
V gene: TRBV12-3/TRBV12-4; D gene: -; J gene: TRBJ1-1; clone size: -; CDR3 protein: CASSQGPTEAFF; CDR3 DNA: TGTGCCAGCAGTCAGGGACCGACTGAAGCTTTCTTT
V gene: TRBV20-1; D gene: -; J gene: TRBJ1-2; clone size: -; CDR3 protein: CSASGRGGSEGYTF; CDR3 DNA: TGCAGTGCTAGTGGCCGGGGGGGGTCTGAGGGCTACACCTTC
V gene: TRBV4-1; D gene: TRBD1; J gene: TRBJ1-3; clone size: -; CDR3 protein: CASSQGMTGGADTIYF; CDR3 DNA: TGCGCCAGCAGCCAAGGAATGACAGGGGGCGCGGACACCATATATTTT
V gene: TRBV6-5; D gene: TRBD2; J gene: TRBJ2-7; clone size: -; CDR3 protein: CASSFTSGGSYEQYF; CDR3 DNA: TGTGCCAGCAGTTTCACTAGCGGGGGCTCCTACGAGCAGTACTTC
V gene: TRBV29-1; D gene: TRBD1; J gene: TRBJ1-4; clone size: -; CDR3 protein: CSVDPTGEGEKLFF; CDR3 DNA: TGCAGCGTTGACCCTACAGGGGAAGGGGAAAAACTGTTTTTT
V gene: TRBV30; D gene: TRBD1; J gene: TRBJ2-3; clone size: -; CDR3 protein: CAWSATPGQGTDTQYF; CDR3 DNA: TGTGCCTGGAGTGCAACTCCGGGACAGGGCACAGATACGCAGTATTTT
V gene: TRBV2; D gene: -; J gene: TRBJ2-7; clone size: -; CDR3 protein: CASSEAWAGSNPYEQYF; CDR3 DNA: TGTGCCAGCAGTGAAGCTTGGGCAGGATCGAATCCGTACGAGCAGTACTTC
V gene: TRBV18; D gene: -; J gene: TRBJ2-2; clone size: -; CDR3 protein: CASSPTGTGELFF; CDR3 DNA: TGTGCCAGCTCACCAACAGGGACCGGGGAGCTGTTTTTT
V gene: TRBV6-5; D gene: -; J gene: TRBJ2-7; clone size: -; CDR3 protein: CASSFDYEQYF; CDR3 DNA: TGTGCCAGCAGTTTCGACTACGAGCAGTACTTC
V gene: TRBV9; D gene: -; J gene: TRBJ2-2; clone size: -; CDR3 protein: CASSPLGGPNTGELFF; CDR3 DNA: TGTGCCAGCAGCCCTTTGGGCGGGCCGAACACCGGGGAGCTGTTTTTT
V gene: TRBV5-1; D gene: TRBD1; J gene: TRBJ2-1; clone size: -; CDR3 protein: CASNHREGQGDNEQFF; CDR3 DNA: TGCGCCAGCAACCACCGAGAAGGACAGGGAGACAATGAGCAGTTCTTC
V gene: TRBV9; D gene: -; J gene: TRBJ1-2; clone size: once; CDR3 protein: CASSVVGFGGYTF; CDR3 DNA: TGTGCCAGCAGCGTGGTAGGGTTTGGGGGCTACACCTTC
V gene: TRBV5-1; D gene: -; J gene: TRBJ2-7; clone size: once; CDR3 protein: CASSPGPASYEQYF; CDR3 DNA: TGCGCCAGCAGCCCGGGCCCAGCGTCCTACGAGCAGTACTTC
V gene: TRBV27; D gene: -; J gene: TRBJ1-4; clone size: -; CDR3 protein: CASSPSLSGEKLFF; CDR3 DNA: TGTGCCAGCAGTCCATCGCTGAGCGGTGAAAAACTGTTTTTT
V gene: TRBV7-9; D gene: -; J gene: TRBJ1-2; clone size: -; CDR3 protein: CASSRINYGYTF; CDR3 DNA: TGTGCCAGCAGCCGCATTAACTATGGCTACACCTTC
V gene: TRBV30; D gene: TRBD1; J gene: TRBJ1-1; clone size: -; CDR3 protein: CAWRIQGDTEAFF; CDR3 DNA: TGTGCCTGGAGAATACAGGGGGACACTGAAGCTTTCTTT
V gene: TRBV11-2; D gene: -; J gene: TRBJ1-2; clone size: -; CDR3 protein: CASSLMARTYGYTF; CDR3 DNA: TGTGCCAGCAGCTTAATGGCCCGGACCTATGGCTACACCTTC
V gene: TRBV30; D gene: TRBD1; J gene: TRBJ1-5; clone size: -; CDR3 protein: CAWNRGNQPQHF; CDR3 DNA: TGTGCCTGGAACAGGGGAAATCAGCCCCAGCATTTT
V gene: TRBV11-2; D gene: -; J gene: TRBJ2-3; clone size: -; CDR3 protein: CASSAPLGLTDTQYF; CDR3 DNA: TGTGCCAGCAGCGCCCCGCTCGGTCTCACAGATACGCAGTATTTT
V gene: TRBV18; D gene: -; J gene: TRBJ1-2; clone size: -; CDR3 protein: CASSPPNRITNYGYTF; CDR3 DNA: TGTGCCAGCTCACCGCCTAACAGAATTACTAACTATGGCTACACCTTC
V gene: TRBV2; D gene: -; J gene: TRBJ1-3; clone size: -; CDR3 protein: CASTGTFGNTIYF; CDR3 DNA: TGTGCCAGCACCGGGACGTTTGGAAACACCATATATTTT
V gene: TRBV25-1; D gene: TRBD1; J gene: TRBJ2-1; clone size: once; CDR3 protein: CASSPGQGAGEQFF; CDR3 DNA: TGTGCCAGCAGTCCTGGACAGGGGGCAGGGGAGCAGTTCTTC
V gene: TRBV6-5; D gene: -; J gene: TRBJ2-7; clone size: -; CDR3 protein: CASSLGGEQYF; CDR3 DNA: TGTGCCAGCAGTCTCGGTGGAGAGCAGTACTTC
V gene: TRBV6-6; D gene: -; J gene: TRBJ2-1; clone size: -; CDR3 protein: CASSPRRDSYNEQFF; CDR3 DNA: TGTGCCAGCAGCCCCCGGCGGGACTCCTACAATGAGCAGTTCTTC
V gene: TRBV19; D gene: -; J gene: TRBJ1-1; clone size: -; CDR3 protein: CAISPRGGVTEAFF; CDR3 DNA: TGTGCCATCTCCCCAAGGGGTGGTGTCACTGAAGCTTTCTTT
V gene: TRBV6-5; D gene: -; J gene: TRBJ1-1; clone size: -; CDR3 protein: CASRFQGVAGTEAFF; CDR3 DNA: TGTGCCAGCAGATTCCAGGGAGTGGCTGGCACTGAAGCTTTCTTT
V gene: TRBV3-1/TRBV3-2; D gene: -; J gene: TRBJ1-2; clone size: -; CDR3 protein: CASRRTDFEGVSGYTF; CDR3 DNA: TGTGCCAGCAGGAGGACAGACTTCGAGGGAGTTAGTGGCTACACCTTC
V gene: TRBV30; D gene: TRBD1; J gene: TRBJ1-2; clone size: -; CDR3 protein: CAWRRWQGANGYTF; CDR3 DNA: TGTGCCTGGAGGCGATGGCAGGGGGCTAATGGCTACACCTTC
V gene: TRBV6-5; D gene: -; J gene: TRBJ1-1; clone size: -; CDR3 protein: CASSPMGGGRTEAFF; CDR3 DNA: TGTGCCAGCAGCCCCATGGGGGGTGGTAGGACTGAAGCTTTCTTT
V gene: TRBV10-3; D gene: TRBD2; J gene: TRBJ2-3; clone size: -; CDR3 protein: CAIDTSGRLITDTQYF; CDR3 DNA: TGTGCCATCGACACTAGCGGGCGCCTTATCACAGATACGCAGTATTTT
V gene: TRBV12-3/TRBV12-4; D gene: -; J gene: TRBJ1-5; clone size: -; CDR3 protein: CASSFIGAQPQHF; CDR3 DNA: TGTGCCAGCAGTTTCATCGGGGCTCAGCCCCAGCATTTT
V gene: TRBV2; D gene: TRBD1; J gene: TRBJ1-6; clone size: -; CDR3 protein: CASSRGQGNSPLHF; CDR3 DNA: TGTGCCAGCAGCAGAGGACAGGGGAATTCACCCCTCCACTTT